The 29 T cell receptor beta chains listed next were all sequenced from one sample in a study of blood T cell repertoires in COVID-19. TCRdb's table, derived via immunoSEQ multiplex PCR, lists solely in-frame clones and lacks some. The table lists around 170,000 clones, around 87% of them singletons, with roughly 0.53% in the top ten. Sequenced sample: peripheral blood. These receptor sequences come from a man aged 60 to 69 with COVID-19, enrolled during active disease.

V gene TRBV29-1 combines with J gene TRBJ1-1; 7 bases align to TRBD1. Germline V CDR1 and CDR2: SQVTM, ANQGSEA. The CDR3 is made up of 12 amino acids. V lost 6 bases to trimming and J lost 7 bases; unmatched junction nucleotides: 8. The DNA for the CDR3 is TGCAGCGTCGGTCAGGGGGGACTTGAAGCTTTCTTT. Translating gives CSVGQGGLEAFF.

The chain employs TRBV14 and TRBJ1-2; D gene uncertain. CDR1 is SGHDN, CDR2 FVKESK, per germline. Trimming took 4 bases from V and 4 from J, leaving 13 bases between them. The CDR3 loop spans 14 amino acids. DNA for the CDR3: TGTGCCAGCAGCCCTGCGGGTCCGAGCTATGGCTACACCTTC. Translating it yields CASSPAGPSYGYTF.

The chain joins TRBV27 to TRBJ1-2; D perhaps matches TRBD1 (6 bases). V was clipped by 4 bases and J by 5 bases, with 17 bases between them. CDR3 size: 15 residues. Germline V lookup: CDR1 MNHEY, CDR2 SMNVEV (reference sequence). Written as DNA, the CDR3 is TGTGCCAGCAGTTCCCTGAGAAGGACAGAGTATGGCTACACCTTC. Its translation: CASSSLRRTEYGYTF.

The chain employs TRBV29-1 and TRBJ2-6; 10 nucleotides agree with TRBD1. The CDR3 is made up of 15 amino acids. The V segment lost 4 bases and the J segment 2 bases; nucleotides outside the gene matches: 2. The germline gives CDR1 SQVTM, CDR2 ANQGSEA. CDR3 amino acids: CSVAGTGAGANVLTF. The CDR3 DNA reads TGCAGCGTTGCCGGGACAGGGGCTGGGGCCAACGTCCTGACTTTC.

The rearrangement joins TRBV7-9 to TRBJ1-1, with 7 bases lining up with TRBD1. CDR3 length: 15 residues. Germline-derived CDR1 and CDR2 are SEHNR and FQNEAQ (reference sequence). V was pared by 5 bases and J by 1 base, with 7 bases of the junction left unmatched. Here the CDR3 reads CASSLQTGPNTEAFF. CDR3 nucleotides: TGTGCCAGCAGCCTTCAGACAGGGCCGAACACTGAAGCTTTCTTT.

As to this clone: The sample has other DNA sequences that encode this CDR3 too. V is TRBV18 and J is TRBJ2-5, with a possible D match to TRBD2 (5 bases). V lost 0 bases and J lost 4, with 6 bases in between. Germline V gene lookup returns CDR1 KGHSH and CDR2 LQKENI. This CDR3 region has 13 residues. CDR3 coding DNA: TGTGCCAGCTCACCACCGGGGAGAGAGACCCAGTACTTC. As protein: CASSPPGRETQYF.

The V and J genes are TRBV6-1 and TRBJ1-3; 7 nucleotides line up with TRBD1. Germline V gene lookup returns CDR1 MNHNS and CDR2 SASEGT. The V and J ends lost 3 bases and 0 bases, in that order; junction bases with no gene match: 5. This CDR3 has 16 amino acids. The CDR3 loop is CASSDRQGSSGNTIYF. The CDR3 DNA follows: TGTGCCAGCAGTGACCGACAGGGAAGCTCTGGAAACACCATATATTTT.

This rearrangement joins TRBV19 to TRBJ1-1; D is perhaps TRBD1 (5 bases). V shed 7 bases and J shed 0 bases, with 15 bases lying between them. Germline V gene lookup returns CDR1 LNHDA and CDR2 SQIVND (reference sequence). There are 15 residues in the CDR3. In nucleotides, the CDR3 is TGTGCCAGTACCACGTCCGGGACTATGAACACTGAAGCTTTCTTT. Translation gives CASTTSGTMNTEAFF.

CDR3 in amino acids: CASSLYGEGGYTF. In nucleotides, the CDR3 is TGTGCCAGCAGTTTATACGGGGAAGGAGGCTACACCTTC. This chain uses TRBV28 with TRBJ1-2; no firm D call. In germline, CDR1 is MDHEN, CDR2 SYDVKM. There are 13 residues in the CDR3. Trimming stripped 1 base from V and 8 bases from J, with 11 bases between.

This clone was seen once. The chain links TRBV4-1 to TRBJ2-7; 9 bases are a match to TRBD2. Trimming removed 3 bases from V and 7 bases from J; junction bases left unmatched: 13. This CDR3 region has 16 residues. Germline CDR1 MGHRA, CDR2 YSYEKL. The CDR3 bases are TGCGCCAGCAGCCAGTCCATTGCTAGCGGGGTCGGTGAGCAGTACTTC. It translates to CASSQSIASGVGEQYF.

CDR3 coding DNA: TGTGCCACCAGTGATTTTCCTAGCGGGAGAGCCTACAATGAGCAGTTCTTC. Its translation: CATSDFPSGRAYNEQFF. The chain combines TRBV24-1 with TRBJ2-1; TRBD2 matches at 10 bases. CDR3 length: 17 amino acids. Unmatched junction bases numbered 4, after V lost 1 base and J lost 2 bases. Germline CDR1 is KGHDR and CDR2 is SFDVKD.

The J gene is TRBJ1-6, the V gene TRBV29-1, with D perhaps TRBD1 (5 bases). Trimming took off 5 bases at V and 10 bases at J, with 15 bases between the two ends. Germline V gene lookup returns CDR1 SQVTM and CDR2 ANQGSEA. CDR3 size: 13 residues. CDR3: CSVTVQGTSPLHF. CDR3 in DNA: TGCAGCGTTACCGTTCAGGGAACGTCACCCCTCCACTTT.

This sequence joins TRBV18 and TRBJ1-3, with D hard to call. Per germline, CDR1 KGHSH and CDR2 LQKENI. This CDR3 is built from 17 residues. V lost 2 bases to trimming and J lost 0 bases, with 14 bases between them. CDR3 nucleotides: TGTGCCAGCTCACCATTCTCCCCCGGGAGCTCTGGAAACACCATATATTTT. It translates to CASSPFSPGSSGNTIYF.

The chain is built from TRBV5-1 and TRBJ2-7; 9 bases line up with TRBD2. The CDR3 runs 17 residues. V lost 1 base and J lost 1; bases outside the gene matches: 9. From germline, CDR1 is SGHRS and CDR2 YFSETQ. CDR3 amino acids: CASSLSGSGSISYEQYF. The CDR3 coding sequence is TGCGCCAGCAGCTTGTCGGGTAGCGGGAGTATATCCTACGAGCAGTACTTC.

The J gene is TRBJ2-7, the V gene TRBV4-2, with D possibly TRBD2 on 5 matching bases. V lost 6 bases and J 3 bases, leaving 18 bases between the germline ends. The CDR3 sequence is 15 residues long. Germline assignment: CDR1 LGHNA and CDR2 YNFKEQ. In nucleotides, the CDR3 is TGTGCCAGCAGTCTAGATGGGTCGGACTTCTACGAGCAGTACTTC. This translates into CASSLDGSDFYEQYF.

The chain uses TRBV11-3 and TRBJ1-1, with D unresolved. CDR1 SGHNT and CDR2 YENEEA come from the germline V gene. The V end lost 7 bases, the J end lost 1 base, and 10 bases lay between the germline ends. The CDR3 has 13 amino acids. CDR3 region: CASNIVGNTEAFF. In DNA form, the CDR3 reads TGTGCCAGCAACATCGTTGGGAACACTGAAGCTTTCTTT.

The chain is built from TRBV7-2 and TRBJ2-7, with 9 bases lining up with TRBD1. The CDR3 contains 14 residues. CDR1 is SGHTA, CDR2 FQGNSA, per germline. J was trimmed by 5 bases and V by 4 bases; bases with no gene match: 6. For the CDR3, the DNA is TGTGCCAGCAGCTCACAGGGGGCTCTGGACGAGCAGTACTTC. Amino acid sequence: CASSSQGALDEQYF.

V gene TRBV2 combines with J gene TRBJ1-2, with D possibly TRBD1 on 6 matching bases. The CDR3 loop spans 15 amino acids. The V and J ends lost 4 bases and 6 bases respectively, with 18 bases between them. Per germline, CDR1 SNHLY and CDR2 FYNNEI. The CDR3 is CASSVFLGGRDGYTF. CDR3 in DNA: TGTGCCAGCAGTGTATTCTTGGGGGGGCGGGATGGCTACACCTTC.

The V call is TRBV28, the J call TRBJ1-1; 7 nucleotides agree with TRBD1. Germline V CDR1 and CDR2: MDHEN, SYDVKM. The trim removed 5 bases at V and 1 base at J, leaving 4 bases unmatched. The CDR3 sequence is 14 residues long. Written as DNA, the CDR3 is TGTGCCAGCAGTCCCCACAGGGGGAACACTGAAGCTTTCTTT. This sequence encodes CASSPHRGNTEAFF.

The J gene is TRBJ1-5, the V gene TRBV9; D is perhaps TRBD1 (6 bases). With 3 bases removed from V and 2 bases from J, the gap between germline ends came to 9 bases. This CDR3 is 14 amino acids long. Germline lookup yields CDR1 SGDLS and CDR2 YYNGEE. In nucleotides, the CDR3 is TGTGCCAGCAGCGCGCCAGGGGGCAATCAGCCCCAGCATTTT. It encodes CASSAPGGNQPQHF. The whole variable domain, filled in from reference TRBV9 and TRBJ1-5, reads DSGVTQTPKHLITATGQRVTLRCSPRSGDLSVYWYQQSLDQGLQFLIQYYNGEERAKGNILERFSAQQFPDLHSELNLSSLELGDSALYFCASSAPGGNQPQHFGDGTRLSIL.

This chain connects TRBV7-8 to TRBJ1-6, with no clear D. This CDR3 is built from 14 residues. The ends were cut back, 6 bases at V and 7 bases at J, with 13 bases in the middle. Per germline, CDR1 SGHVS and CDR2 FQNEAQ. The CDR3 protein is CASRPTSPNSPLHF. CDR3 bases: TGTGCCAGCAGGCCGACAAGTCCAAATTCACCCCTCCACTTT.

V is TRBV7-9 and J is TRBJ1-1; no reliable D call. V lost 4 bases and J lost 2, with 14 bases in between. Per germline, CDR1 SEHNR and CDR2 FQNEAQ (reference sequence). The CDR3 totals 15 residues. For the CDR3, the DNA is TGTGCCAGCAGCTCCCCCTGGGGAGTAAACACTGAAGCTTTCTTT. Amino acid sequence: CASSSPWGVNTEAFF.

The chain carries TRBV6-2 or TRBV6-3 and TRBJ2-6; D might be TRBD2 (6 bases). This CDR3 has 16 amino acids. Germline CDR1 MNHEY, CDR2 SVGEGT. V lost 2 bases and J 1 base, leaving 9 bases between the germline ends. CDR3 amino acids: CASSYPLASGANVLTF. Written as DNA, the CDR3 is TGTGCCAGCAGTTACCCCCTAGCGTCTGGGGCCAACGTCCTGACTTTC.

The chain carries TRBV11-1 and TRBJ2-5, with 9 bases lining up with TRBD1. Germline CDR1 SGHAT, CDR2 FQDESV (reference sequence). The CDR3 contains 15 residues. V gave up 3 bases and J gave up 4 bases; unmatched junction bases: 6. Written as DNA, the CDR3 is TGTGCCAGCAGCTTTCCCGGGACAGGGCGAGAGACCCAGTACTTC. It is translated as CASSFPGTGRETQYF.

This clone came up a few times. The chain links TRBV6-2 or TRBV6-3 to TRBJ1-3; tentative D call: TRBD1 (6 bases). Trimming left V 4 bases short and J 0 bases short, with 13 bases between. Per germline, CDR1 MNHEY and CDR2 SVGEGT. This CDR3 is built from 16 residues. In nucleotides, the CDR3 is TGTGCCAGCAGTTTCCGACAGGCCATCTCTGGAAACACCATATATTTT. It codes for CASSFRQAISGNTIYF.

This clone appeared a single time. The V and J genes are TRBV4-3 and TRBJ2-2; 8 nucleotides match TRBD1. Germline V lookup: CDR1 LGHNA, CDR2 YSLEER. J lost 4 bases, V lost 0 bases, and 7 bases had no gene match. The CDR3 is 17 amino acids. The CDR3 here is CASSQDGAQGVTGELFF. The DNA for the CDR3 is TGCGCCAGCAGCCAAGATGGGGCACAGGGGGTCACCGGGGAGCTGTTTTTT.

V gene TRBV2 combines with J gene TRBJ1-5, with 7 positions matching TRBD1. This CDR3 has 13 residues. Germline V CDR1 and CDR2: SNHLY, FYNNEI. The V gene end was trimmed by 5 bases and the J gene end by 5 bases; junction bases not matched to a gene: 3. The CDR3 is CASSFQGDQPQHF. CDR3 coding DNA: TGTGCCAGCAGTTTTCAGGGGGATCAGCCCCAGCATTTT.

V and J are TRBV4-3 and TRBJ1-6; TRBD1 matches at 7 bases. The germline gives CDR1 LGHNA, CDR2 YSLEER. This CDR3 has 19 residues. V gave up 2 bases and J gave up 0 bases; unmatched junction bases: 10. DNA for the CDR3: TGCGCCAGCAGCCAAATCCAGGGACAGTCGAGCTCCTATAATTCACCCCTCCACTTT. Translating gives CASSQIQGQSSSYNSPLHF.

The chain is built from TRBV5-6 and TRBJ1-2; maybe TRBD1 (5 bases). Germline V gives CDR1 SGHDT, CDR2 YYEEEE. The CDR3 is 14 residues long. Trimming cost V 4 bases and J 5 bases, with 15 bases left between them. The CDR3 sequence is CASSLREAGYGYTF. The CDR3 DNA follows: TGTGCCAGCAGCCTCAGGGAGGCTGGGTATGGCTACACCTTC.